This record looks at one T cell receptor beta chain sequence and its context. Its antigen is undetermined. Germline values: CDR1 MNHNS, CDR2 SASEGT. V was pared by 1 base and J by 1 base, with 1 base of the junction left unmatched. There are 14 residues in the CDR3. These data belong to a study of cytomegalovirus exposure and HLA in healthy donors. Study results and caveats: The HLA-A and HLA-B alleles of most subjects were reportedly predicted accurately from TCR beta sequences. In a later analysis, specific HLA alleles were associated with approximately 16,000 TCR beta sequences at a 0.05 false discovery rate. It was reported that the classifier diagnosed cytomegalovirus status with high specificity and sensitivity in both the original and validation cohorts.

Both 60 Vbeta primers and 13 Jbeta primers went into the PCR. Methods used by the authors: In a later analysis, of 84 million or so unique beta chains, approximately 10 million appeared in at least two donors. Libraries were prepared by immunoSEQ multiplex PCR; TCRdb keeps only in-frame clonotypes and omits some of them. That table furnishes V, J and clone size, whereas the DNA furnished D and trimming. This sample has around 130,000 clones, with under 70% found just once. The sequence came from a man aged 18 to 30 in good health and CMV-seronegative. The V and J genes are TRBV6-1 and TRBJ2-7, with 7 bases aligning to TRBD2. Specimen: PBMCs. CDR3 sequence: CASSEGGGSYEQYF. The CDR3 nucleotides are TGTGCCAGCAGTGAAGGGGGGGGGTCCTACGAGCAGTACTTC.